This T cell receptor beta chain was identified during a study of cytomegalovirus exposure and HLA in healthy donors. Trimming pared 4 bases from V and 3 bases from J, leaving 14 bases between. Germline lookup yields CDR1 SGHRS and CDR2 YFSETQ. This CDR3 is 14 amino acids long. The primer mix had 60 Vbeta and 13 Jbeta primers. The assay was immunoSEQ multiplex PCR, and TCRdb's table has in-frame clones only and misses some. The table lists over 250,000 clones, roughly 89% of them singletons. Regarding the study as a whole: Among TCR beta chains of equal frequency, HLA-associated ones were more clonally expanded in a later analysis. Immune exposure data for these donors was limited to CMV serostatus.

A word on this clone: Its antigen is not identified.

The rearrangement links TRBV5-1 to TRBJ2-7; weak D call: TRBD1 (5 bases). Sequencing used PBMCs. The source is a middle-aged man in good health and CMV-seropositive. This CDR3 is CASSQTGRVYEQYF. DNA of the CDR3: TGCGCCAGCAGCCAAACCGGCAGGGTCTACGAGCAGTACTTC.